The rows below give T cell receptor beta chains drawn from one sample of a study of T cell responses to AZD1222 COVID-19 vaccine. Clones were sequenced by immunoSEQ multiplex PCR, and TCRdb holds only the in-frame ones, with some missing. Found here are fewer than 180,000 clones, more than 90% of them singletons; the top ten hold approximately 3.3%. Sequencing used peripheral blood, obtained 28 days after the second AZD1222 dose. Receptors were obtained from an adult who received the AZD1222 COVID-19 vaccine. Both conserved end residues are part of each CDR3. D genes are given only for firm matches. The size of a clone is reported for some rows only, either as once, few or many, or as a class for expanded clones.

v_call: TRBV20-1; d_call: -; clone_size: -; j_call: TRBJ1-5; cdr3_aa: CSAGNQPQHF; cdr3_nt: TGCAGTGCTGGGAATCAGCCCCAGCATTTT
v_call: TRBV30; d_call: TRBD1; clone_size: -; j_call: TRBJ1-2; cdr3_aa: CAWSGTGGGYGYTF; cdr3_nt: TGTGCCTGGAGTGGGACAGGGGGAGGCTATGGCTACACCTTC
v_call: TRBV5-1; d_call: TRBD1; clone_size: -; j_call: TRBJ1-2; cdr3_aa: CASSIIPQGHYGYTF; cdr3_nt: TGCGCCAGCAGCATAATACCACAGGGGCACTATGGCTACACCTTC
v_call: TRBV5-8; d_call: -; clone_size: -; j_call: TRBJ1-5; cdr3_aa: CASRTQGDQPQHF; cdr3_nt: TGTGCCAGCAGGACACAGGGAGATCAGCCCCAGCATTTT
v_call: TRBV11-2; d_call: TRBD2; clone_size: once; j_call: TRBJ2-1; cdr3_aa: CASSLVPLAGDNEQFF; cdr3_nt: TGTGCCAGCAGCTTAGTCCCACTAGCGGGAGACAATGAGCAGTTCTTC
v_call: TRBV18; d_call: TRBD1; clone_size: -; j_call: TRBJ1-1; cdr3_aa: CASSRDRWDTEAFF; cdr3_nt: TGTGCCAGCTCACGGGACAGGTGGGACACTGAAGCTTTCTTT
v_call: TRBV14; d_call: TRBD1; clone_size: -; j_call: TRBJ1-6; cdr3_aa: CASRRTGDNSPLHF; cdr3_nt: TGTGCCAGCAGGAGAACAGGGGACAATTCACCCCTCCACTTT
v_call: TRBV3-1/TRBV3-2; d_call: -; clone_size: -; j_call: TRBJ2-6; cdr3_aa: CASSQLEKRPNVLTF; cdr3_nt: TGTGCCAGCAGCCAACTCGAAAAACGGCCCAACGTCCTGACTTTC
v_call: TRBV5-6; d_call: -; clone_size: medium-sized; j_call: TRBJ2-7; cdr3_aa: CASSLRSGEQYF; cdr3_nt: TGTGCCAGCAGCTTGAGGTCGGGCGAGCAGTACTTC
v_call: TRBV5-4; d_call: TRBD1; clone_size: -; j_call: TRBJ2-7; cdr3_aa: CASSLVGAGGREQYF; cdr3_nt: TGTGCCAGCAGCTTGGTAGGCGCAGGGGGCAGAGAGCAGTACTTC
v_call: TRBV5-4; d_call: TRBD2; clone_size: -; j_call: TRBJ2-1; cdr3_aa: CASSLPSGRAVDEQFF; cdr3_nt: TGTGCCAGCAGCTTGCCTAGCGGGAGGGCCGTCGATGAGCAGTTCTTC
v_call: TRBV29-1; d_call: -; clone_size: -; j_call: TRBJ2-1; cdr3_aa: CSVEDGQLSYNEQFF; cdr3_nt: TGCAGCGTTGAAGATGGACAGCTCTCCTACAATGAGCAGTTCTTC
v_call: TRBV27; d_call: -; clone_size: -; j_call: TRBJ1-1; cdr3_aa: CASSLLGGSLAFF; cdr3_nt: TGTGCCAGCAGTTTATTAGGGGGTAGTTTAGCTTTCTTT
v_call: TRBV27; d_call: TRBD1; clone_size: -; j_call: TRBJ2-1; cdr3_aa: CASRPRFVSGQDDEQFF; cdr3_nt: TGTGCCAGCAGACCGCGTTTTGTAAGCGGACAGGACGATGAGCAGTTCTTC
v_call: TRBV3-1/TRBV3-2; d_call: -; clone_size: -; j_call: TRBJ2-1; cdr3_aa: CASSQDIEYNEQFF; cdr3_nt: TGTGCCAGCAGCCAAGATATAGAGTACAATGAGCAGTTCTTC
v_call: TRBV9; d_call: -; clone_size: -; j_call: TRBJ2-1; cdr3_aa: CASSVVGSYNEQFF; cdr3_nt: TGTGCCAGCAGCGTAGTTGGGAGTTACAATGAGCAGTTCTTC
v_call: TRBV6-5; d_call: -; clone_size: -; j_call: TRBJ1-2; cdr3_aa: CASSSWARDNYGYTF; cdr3_nt: TGTGCCAGCAGTTCGTGGGCCAGGGATAACTATGGCTACACCTTC
v_call: TRBV28; d_call: -; clone_size: -; j_call: TRBJ2-3; cdr3_aa: CASSLGGNTDTQYF; cdr3_nt: TGTGCCAGCAGTTTAGGGGGGAACACAGATACGCAGTATTTT
v_call: TRBV24-1; d_call: TRBD1; clone_size: -; j_call: TRBJ2-1; cdr3_aa: CATSDLPTGDRVNEQFF; cdr3_nt: TGTGCCACCAGTGATTTACCCACAGGGGATAGGGTCAATGAGCAGTTCTTC
v_call: TRBV6-1; d_call: -; clone_size: -; j_call: TRBJ2-1; cdr3_aa: CASSEGANSYNEQFF; cdr3_nt: TGTGCCAGCAGTGAAGGTGCAAACTCCTACAATGAGCAGTTCTTC
v_call: TRBV7-2; d_call: -; clone_size: -; j_call: TRBJ2-3; cdr3_aa: CASSPEARDTQYF; cdr3_nt: TGTGCCAGCAGCCCTGAGGCGAGAGATACGCAGTATTTT
v_call: TRBV7-2; d_call: -; clone_size: -; j_call: TRBJ1-5; cdr3_aa: CASSLEASQPQHF; cdr3_nt: TGTGCCAGCAGCTTAGAAGCAAGCCAGCCCCAGCATTTT
v_call: TRBV28; d_call: TRBD1; clone_size: -; j_call: TRBJ1-1; cdr3_aa: CASRWDRGRQGNTEAFF; cdr3_nt: TGTGCCAGCAGGTGGGACAGGGGGCGTCAGGGGAACACTGAAGCTTTCTTT
v_call: TRBV24-1; d_call: -; clone_size: -; j_call: TRBJ2-3; cdr3_aa: CATSDYGTSTDTQYF; cdr3_nt: TGTGCCACCAGTGATTATGGGACTAGCACAGATACGCAGTATTTT
v_call: TRBV18; d_call: -; clone_size: -; j_call: TRBJ1-1; cdr3_aa: CASSPRTDAEAFF; cdr3_nt: TGTGCCAGCTCACCCCGGACAGATGCTGAAGCTTTCTTT
v_call: TRBV27; d_call: -; clone_size: -; j_call: TRBJ1-4; cdr3_aa: CASSWAPDILEKLFF; cdr3_nt: TGTGCCAGCAGTTGGGCCCCCGACATTCTGGAAAAACTGTTTTTT
v_call: TRBV14; d_call: -; clone_size: -; j_call: TRBJ1-4; cdr3_aa: CASSPNQVGQGKLFF; cdr3_nt: TGTGCCAGCAGCCCCAACCAAGTTGGGCAGGGAAAACTGTTTTTT
v_call: TRBV28; d_call: -; clone_size: once; j_call: TRBJ1-5; cdr3_aa: CASSPGGASNQPQHF; cdr3_nt: TGTGCCAGCAGCCCGGGGGGGGCTAGCAATCAGCCCCAGCATTTT
v_call: TRBV4-1; d_call: TRBD2; clone_size: -; j_call: TRBJ2-7; cdr3_aa: CASSQDYSSGRAFSYEQYF; cdr3_nt: TGCGCCAGCAGCCAAGATTATTCTAGCGGGAGGGCCTTCTCCTACGAGCAGTACTTC
v_call: TRBV28; d_call: TRBD2; clone_size: -; j_call: TRBJ2-5; cdr3_aa: CASSPSGTSLIETQYF; cdr3_nt: TGTGCCAGCAGTCCTTCCGGGACTAGCCTGATTGAGACCCAGTACTTC
v_call: TRBV28; d_call: -; clone_size: -; j_call: TRBJ2-7; cdr3_aa: CASRDRGAYEQYF; cdr3_nt: TGTGCCAGCAGAGATAGGGGGGCATACGAGCAGTACTTC
v_call: TRBV30; d_call: -; clone_size: -; j_call: TRBJ2-7; cdr3_aa: CAWSVPGARYEQYF; cdr3_nt: TGTGCCTGGAGTGTCCCAGGGGCAAGATACGAGCAGTACTTC
v_call: TRBV27; d_call: TRBD2; clone_size: -; j_call: TRBJ2-1; cdr3_aa: CASSLRYGTSSNEQFF; cdr3_nt: TGTGCCAGCAGTTTACGCTATGGGACTAGCTCCAATGAGCAGTTCTTC
v_call: TRBV21-1; d_call: -; clone_size: -; j_call: TRBJ2-7; cdr3_aa: CASSKALGGSSSYEQYF; cdr3_nt: TGTGCCAGCAGCAAAGCGCTAGGGGGCTCTAGCTCCTACGAGCAGTACTTC
v_call: TRBV4-1; d_call: TRBD1; clone_size: -; j_call: TRBJ1-5; cdr3_aa: CASRQTGAHQPQHF; cdr3_nt: TGCGCCAGCAGACAGACAGGGGCGCATCAGCCCCAGCATTTT
v_call: TRBV18; d_call: TRBD2; clone_size: few; j_call: TRBJ2-1; cdr3_aa: CASSPRWTSGRASYNEQFF; cdr3_nt: TGTGCCAGCTCACCACGATGGACTAGCGGGAGGGCCTCCTACAATGAGCAGTTCTTC
v_call: TRBV5-5; d_call: -; clone_size: -; j_call: TRBJ1-4; cdr3_aa: CASSLRGEKLFF; cdr3_nt: TGTGCCAGCAGCCTCCGGGGTGAAAAACTGTTTTTT
v_call: TRBV29-1; d_call: -; clone_size: once; j_call: TRBJ1-1; cdr3_aa: CSVVAQRAEAFF; cdr3_nt: TGCAGCGTCGTGGCCCAACGCGCTGAAGCTTTCTTT
v_call: TRBV6-5; d_call: -; clone_size: -; j_call: TRBJ1-2; cdr3_aa: CASRRSGPNYGYTF; cdr3_nt: TGTGCCAGCAGGCGGTCTGGACCTAACTATGGCTACACCTTC
v_call: TRBV28; d_call: TRBD2; clone_size: -; j_call: TRBJ2-7; cdr3_aa: CASSFIVGGTYYEQYF; cdr3_nt: TGTGCCAGCAGTTTCATTGTCGGGGGGACTTACTACGAGCAGTACTTC
v_call: TRBV27; d_call: -; clone_size: once; j_call: TRBJ1-1; cdr3_aa: CASSHPGVNTEAFF; cdr3_nt: TGTGCCAGCAGTCACCCAGGGGTGAACACTGAAGCTTTCTTT
v_call: TRBV28; d_call: TRBD1; clone_size: -; j_call: TRBJ2-7; cdr3_aa: CASSFPRGRVREQYF; cdr3_nt: TGTGCCAGCAGTTTCCCCAGGGGGCGGGTTCGCGAGCAGTACTTC
v_call: TRBV25-1; d_call: -; clone_size: -; j_call: TRBJ1-2; cdr3_aa: CASSEYWGGIFTF; cdr3_nt: TGTGCCAGCAGTGAATATTGGGGAGGGATTTTCACCTTC
v_call: TRBV24-1; d_call: -; clone_size: -; j_call: TRBJ2-5; cdr3_aa: CATSDLRGEETQYF; cdr3_nt: TGTGCCACCAGTGATTTGCGTGGGGAAGAGACCCAGTACTTC
v_call: TRBV29-1; d_call: -; clone_size: -; j_call: TRBJ1-2; cdr3_aa: CSVVQDSDFYGYTF; cdr3_nt: TGCAGCGTTGTTCAGGACAGCGATTTCTATGGCTACACCTTC
v_call: TRBV29-1; d_call: -; clone_size: once; j_call: TRBJ1-2; cdr3_aa: CSAGKGLTGYKGYTF; cdr3_nt: TGCAGCGCTGGAAAAGGCCTGACAGGTTATAAGGGCTACACCTTC
v_call: TRBV7-2; d_call: TRBD1; clone_size: -; j_call: TRBJ2-5; cdr3_aa: CASSLAGTEQETQYF; cdr3_nt: TGTGCCAGCAGCTTAGCCGGGACAGAACAAGAGACCCAGTACTTC
v_call: TRBV10-2; d_call: -; clone_size: -; j_call: TRBJ1-5; cdr3_aa: CASSESRDTYINQPQHF; cdr3_nt: TGCGCCAGCAGTGAGTCTCGGGACACTTATATCAATCAGCCCCAGCATTTT
v_call: TRBV5-1; d_call: -; clone_size: -; j_call: TRBJ2-3; cdr3_aa: CASSLEGRTSLDTQYF; cdr3_nt: TGCGCCAGCAGCTTGGAGGGCCGAACTAGTCTAGATACGCAGTATTTT
v_call: TRBV29-1; d_call: -; clone_size: once; j_call: TRBJ1-2; cdr3_aa: CSVAPPGLSNYGYTF; cdr3_nt: TGCAGCGTTGCCCCGCCGGGGTTGAGTAACTATGGCTACACCTTC
v_call: TRBV14; d_call: -; clone_size: -; j_call: TRBJ2-1; cdr3_aa: CASSPAGHNEQFF; cdr3_nt: TGTGCCAGCAGCCCCGCGGGACACAATGAGCAGTTCTTC
v_call: TRBV5-6; d_call: TRBD2; clone_size: -; j_call: TRBJ2-1; cdr3_aa: CASSFWTSGRGNEQFF; cdr3_nt: TGTGCCAGCAGCTTTTGGACTAGCGGGAGAGGGAATGAGCAGTTCTTC
v_call: TRBV18; d_call: -; clone_size: -; j_call: TRBJ1-4; cdr3_aa: CASSSTGSEKLFF; cdr3_nt: TGTGCCAGCTCATCAACAGGGTCCGAAAAACTGTTTTTT
v_call: TRBV4-1; d_call: TRBD2; clone_size: -; j_call: TRBJ2-5; cdr3_aa: CASSRTGLAGLLEETQYF; cdr3_nt: TGCGCCAGCAGCCGAACGGGACTAGCGGGATTGTTGGAAGAGACCCAGTACTTC
v_call: TRBV19; d_call: TRBD1; clone_size: -; j_call: TRBJ2-2; cdr3_aa: CASCAGDRDTGELFF; cdr3_nt: TGTGCCAGCTGTGCAGGGGACAGGGACACCGGGGAGCTGTTTTTT
v_call: TRBV27; d_call: -; clone_size: -; j_call: TRBJ1-2; cdr3_aa: CASSPGGANYGYTF; cdr3_nt: TGTGCCAGCAGCCCCGGAGGGGCTAACTATGGCTACACCTTC
v_call: TRBV7-9; d_call: -; clone_size: -; j_call: TRBJ2-7; cdr3_aa: CASSLWGSEQYF; cdr3_nt: TGTGCCAGCAGCTTGTGGGGCTCCGAGCAGTACTTC
v_call: TRBV2; d_call: -; clone_size: -; j_call: TRBJ2-7; cdr3_aa: CASSQQGYEQYF; cdr3_nt: TGTGCCAGCAGCCAGCAGGGTTACGAGCAGTACTTC
v_call: TRBV28; d_call: -; clone_size: -; j_call: TRBJ2-1; cdr3_aa: CASRSTGNFGFF; cdr3_nt: TGTGCCAGCAGATCGACTGGAAACTTTGGGTTCTTC